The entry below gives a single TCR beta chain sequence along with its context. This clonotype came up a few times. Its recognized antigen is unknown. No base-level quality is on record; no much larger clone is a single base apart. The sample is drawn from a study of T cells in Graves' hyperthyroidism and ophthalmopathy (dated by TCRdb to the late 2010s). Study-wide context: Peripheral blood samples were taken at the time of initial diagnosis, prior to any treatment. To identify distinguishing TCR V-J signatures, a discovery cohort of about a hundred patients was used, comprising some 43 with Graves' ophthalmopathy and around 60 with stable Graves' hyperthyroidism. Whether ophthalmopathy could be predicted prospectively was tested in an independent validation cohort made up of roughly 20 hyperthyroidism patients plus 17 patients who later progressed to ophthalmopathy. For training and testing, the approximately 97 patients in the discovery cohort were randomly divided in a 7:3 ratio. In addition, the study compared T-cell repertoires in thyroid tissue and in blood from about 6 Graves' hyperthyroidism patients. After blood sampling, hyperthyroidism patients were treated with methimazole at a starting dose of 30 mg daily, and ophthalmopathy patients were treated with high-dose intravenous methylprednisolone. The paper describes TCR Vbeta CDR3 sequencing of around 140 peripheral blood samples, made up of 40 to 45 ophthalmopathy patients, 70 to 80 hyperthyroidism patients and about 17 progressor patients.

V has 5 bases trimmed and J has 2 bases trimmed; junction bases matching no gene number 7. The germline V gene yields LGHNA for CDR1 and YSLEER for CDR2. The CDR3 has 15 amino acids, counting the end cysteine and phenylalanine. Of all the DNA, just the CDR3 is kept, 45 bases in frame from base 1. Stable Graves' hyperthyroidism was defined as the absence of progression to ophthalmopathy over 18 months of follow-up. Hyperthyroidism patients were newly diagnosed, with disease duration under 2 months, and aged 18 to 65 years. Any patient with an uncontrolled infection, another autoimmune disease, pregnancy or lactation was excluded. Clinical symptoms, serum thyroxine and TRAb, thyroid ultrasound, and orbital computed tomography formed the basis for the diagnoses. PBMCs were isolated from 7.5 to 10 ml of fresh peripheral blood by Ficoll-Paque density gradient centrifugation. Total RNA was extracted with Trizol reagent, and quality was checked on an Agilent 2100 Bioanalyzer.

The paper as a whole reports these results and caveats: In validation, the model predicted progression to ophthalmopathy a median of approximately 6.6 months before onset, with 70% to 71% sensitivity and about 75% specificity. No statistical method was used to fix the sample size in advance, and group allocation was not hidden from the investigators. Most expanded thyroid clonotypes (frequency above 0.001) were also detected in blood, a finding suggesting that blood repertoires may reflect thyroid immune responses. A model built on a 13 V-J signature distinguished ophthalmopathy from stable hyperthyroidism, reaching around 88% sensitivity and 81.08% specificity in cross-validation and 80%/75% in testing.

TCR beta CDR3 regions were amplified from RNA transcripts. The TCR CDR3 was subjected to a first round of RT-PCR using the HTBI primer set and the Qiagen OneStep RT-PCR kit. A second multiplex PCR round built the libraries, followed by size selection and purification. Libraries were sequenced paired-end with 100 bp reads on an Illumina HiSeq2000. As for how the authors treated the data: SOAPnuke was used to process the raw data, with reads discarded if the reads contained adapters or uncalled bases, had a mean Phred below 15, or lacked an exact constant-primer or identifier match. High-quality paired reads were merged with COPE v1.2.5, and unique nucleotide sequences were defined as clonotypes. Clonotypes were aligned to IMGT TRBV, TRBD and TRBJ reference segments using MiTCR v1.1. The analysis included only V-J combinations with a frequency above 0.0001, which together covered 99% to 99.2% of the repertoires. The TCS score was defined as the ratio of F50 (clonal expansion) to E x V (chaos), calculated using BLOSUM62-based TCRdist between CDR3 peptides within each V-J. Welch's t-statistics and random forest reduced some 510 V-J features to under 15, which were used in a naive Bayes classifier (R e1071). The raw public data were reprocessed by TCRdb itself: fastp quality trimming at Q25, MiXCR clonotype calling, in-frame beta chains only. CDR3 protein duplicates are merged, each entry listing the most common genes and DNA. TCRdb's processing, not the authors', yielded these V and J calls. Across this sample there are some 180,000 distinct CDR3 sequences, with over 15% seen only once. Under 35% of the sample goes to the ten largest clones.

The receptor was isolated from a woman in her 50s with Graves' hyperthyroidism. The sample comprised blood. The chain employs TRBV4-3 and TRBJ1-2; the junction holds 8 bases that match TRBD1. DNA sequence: TGCGCCAGCAGCTTATGGACAGGGATGAACTATGGCTACACCTTC. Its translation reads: CASSLWTGMNYGYTF.